These 4 T cell receptor beta chains were all obtained from the same sample, sequenced in a study of CD8 T cells in ankylosing spondylitis. TCRdb used MiXCR to reprocess the 5' RACE reads, holding one entry per CDR3 protein. This sample has about 240,000 distinct CDR3 sequences; about 10% occur once, and the top ten carry 2.6%. Sequencing input: blood, either unsorted or a sorted T cell fraction (not recorded which). The origin of the receptors is a male donor with ankylosing spondylitis or in good health (not recorded which).

This clonotype was detected ten times or more. This rearrangement joins TRBV7-2 to TRBJ2-1, with 12 bases that match TRBD2. The CDR3 length is 15 residues. The V segment lost 3 bases and the J segment 5 bases; nucleotides outside the gene matches: 2. Germline V lookup: CDR1 SGHTA, CDR2 FQGNSA. CDR3 residues: CASSFGLAGNNEQFF. For the CDR3, the DNA is TGTGCCAGCAGCTTCGGACTAGCGGGAAACAATGAGCAGTTCTTC.

Remarks on this clonotype: A much larger clone is a single base away; this may be a read error. The CDR3 does not end in the conserved phenylalanine or tryptophan, so this is likely a read error. This chain links TRBV29-1 with TRBJ1-2, with D tentatively TRBD1 (5 bases). The CDR3 has 12 amino acids. The germline CDR1 and CDR2 sequences are SQVTM and ANQGSEA. The CDR3 reads CSFRVGPYGYTI. Here the CDR3 DNA reads TGCAGTTTCAGGGTCGGCCCCTATGGCTACACCATC.

This clonotype was recorded at least ten times. The chain recombines TRBV19 with TRBJ2-4; 10 bases are a match to TRBD2. This CDR3 region has 16 residues. Trimming at V came to 4 bases and at J to 8 bases, leaving 11 bases not matched to a gene. Germline V gene sequence: CDR1 LNHDA, CDR2 SQIVND (reference sequence). The CDR3 DNA sequence: TGTGCCAGTAGTAGTTCGCTAGCGGGAGTTTTTGACATTCAGTACTTC. Translated: CASSSSLAGVFDIQYF.

This clonotype was detected ten times or more. This rearrangement joins TRBV10-3 to TRBJ1-5, with D unclear. The CDR3 loop spans 15 amino acids. Trimming removed 0 bases from V and 2 bases from J, with 8 bases in between. CDR1 and CDR2 from the germline V gene are ENHRY and SYGVKD. For the CDR3, the DNA is TGTGCCATCAGTGAGTCGCGGGTGGGCAATCAGCCCCAGCATTTT. Protein product: CAISESRVGNQPQHF.